This T cell receptor (beta chain) was captured by sequencing in a study of CD8+CD57+ T cells in acquired aplastic anemia. About this clonotype itself: One end of the junction does not line up with germline, which may come from a read error.

For sequencing, patients were chosen who had shown expansion of CD8+CD57+ cells by flow cytometry. CDR1 is LNHNV, CDR2 YYDKDF, per germline (reference sequence). The CDR3 runs to 14 residues. The use of genomic DNA as template underpinned the TCR beta VDJ and CDR3 profiling. Each CDR3 protein is one row after TCRdb ran MiXCR on the reads. The sample includes 150,000 to 200,000 distinct CDR3 sequences, 48% of them seen just once. The sample consisted of sorted CD4+, CD8+, or CD8+CD57+ T cells (not recorded which) from PBMCs. This clonotype originated in a human donor with aplastic anemia. The rearrangement joins TRBV15 to TRBJ1-1; the D gene is possibly TRBD1 (6 bases). CDR3 amino acids: CATSRLIGDTEAFF. The CDR3 DNA reads as TGTGCCACCAGCAGACTTATCGGGGACACTGAAGCTTTCTTC. The full variable domain, completed using reference TRBV15 and TRBJ1-1, is DAMVIQNPRYQVTQFGKPVTLSCSQTLNHNVMYWYQQKSSQAPKLLFHYYDKDFNNEADTPDNFQSRRPNTSFCFLDIRSPGLGDTAMYLCATSRLIGDTEAFFGQGTRLTVV.